The sequence of this TCR beta chain was determined in a study of blood T cells in healthy people across ages. Study conclusions and caveats: Per-million-T-cell TCR beta diversity fell roughly linearly with age. Diversity estimated from one million T cells was considered an underestimate.

Details on this clonotype: Its target is not known.

The CDR3 contains 16 residues. Germline V gene sequence: CDR1 PRHDT, CDR2 FYEKMQ (reference sequence). The J segment lost 3 bases and the V segment lost 4 bases, leaving 3 bases of the junction unmatched. It was with a sample-barcoded 5' primer and a J-beta primer mix that a second PCR of about 6 to 12 cycles was run. A 12-random-nucleotide template-switch adaptor tagged each cDNA molecule. CDR3-containing paired-end reads numbered at least 3 million in each sample. TCRdb ran MiXCR on the 5' RACE reads and lists one entry per CDR3 protein. This sample has approximately 670,000 distinct CDR3 sequences; around 41% occur once, and the top ten carry about 30%.

This sequence was found in a man of 80 years or more in good health. The sample consisted of blood. This chain connects TRBV13 to TRBJ2-6; 10 bases agree with TRBD1. In DNA form, the CDR3 reads TGTGCCAGCAGCTCCGGGACAGGGGTTGGGGCCAACGTCCTGACTTTC. Residues: CASSSGTGVGANVLTF.